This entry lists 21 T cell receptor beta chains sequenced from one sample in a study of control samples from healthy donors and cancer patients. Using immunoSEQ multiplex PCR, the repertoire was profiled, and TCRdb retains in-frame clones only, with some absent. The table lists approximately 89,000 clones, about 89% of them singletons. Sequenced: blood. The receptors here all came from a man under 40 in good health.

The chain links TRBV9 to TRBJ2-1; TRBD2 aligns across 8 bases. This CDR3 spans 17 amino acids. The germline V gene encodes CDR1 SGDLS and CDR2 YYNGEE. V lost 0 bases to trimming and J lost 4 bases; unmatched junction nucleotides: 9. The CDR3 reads CASSVELRGVGYNEQFF. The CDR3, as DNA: TGTGCCAGCAGCGTAGAGTTGCGGGGGGTCGGGTACAATGAGCAGTTCTTC.

The CDR3 loop is CATSRDRGAYEQYF. CDR3 coding DNA: TGTGCCACCAGCAGAGACAGGGGCGCCTACGAGCAGTACTTC. The chain uses TRBV15 and TRBJ2-7; maybe TRBD1 (6 bases). Germline V gene sequence: CDR1 LNHNV, CDR2 YYDKDF (reference sequence). V shed 0 bases and J shed 2 bases, with 8 bases lying between them. CDR3 length equals 14 residues.

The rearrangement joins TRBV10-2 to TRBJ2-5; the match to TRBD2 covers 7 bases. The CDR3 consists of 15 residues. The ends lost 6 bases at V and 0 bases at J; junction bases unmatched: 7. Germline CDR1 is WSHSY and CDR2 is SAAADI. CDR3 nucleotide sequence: TGCGCCAGCAGGTGGGCCGGGGGGTACCAAGAGACCCAGTACTTC. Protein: CASRWAGGYQETQYF.

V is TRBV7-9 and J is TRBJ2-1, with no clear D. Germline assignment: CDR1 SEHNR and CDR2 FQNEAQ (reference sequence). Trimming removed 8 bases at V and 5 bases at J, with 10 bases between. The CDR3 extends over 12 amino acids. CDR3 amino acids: CASVLVNNEQFF. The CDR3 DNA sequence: TGTGCCAGCGTTCTGGTCAACAATGAGCAGTTCTTC.

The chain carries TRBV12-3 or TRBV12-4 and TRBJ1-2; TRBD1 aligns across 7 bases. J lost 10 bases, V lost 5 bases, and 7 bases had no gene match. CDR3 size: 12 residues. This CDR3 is CASSPHRGDYTF. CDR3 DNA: TGTGCCAGCAGTCCTCACAGGGGAGACTACACCTTC.

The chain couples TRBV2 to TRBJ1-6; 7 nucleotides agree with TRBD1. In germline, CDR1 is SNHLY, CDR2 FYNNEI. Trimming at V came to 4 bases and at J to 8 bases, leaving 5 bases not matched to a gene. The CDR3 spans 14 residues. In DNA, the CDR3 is TGTGCCAGCAGTGTGCAGGGGGGTTATTCACCCCTCCACTTT. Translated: CASSVQGGYSPLHF.

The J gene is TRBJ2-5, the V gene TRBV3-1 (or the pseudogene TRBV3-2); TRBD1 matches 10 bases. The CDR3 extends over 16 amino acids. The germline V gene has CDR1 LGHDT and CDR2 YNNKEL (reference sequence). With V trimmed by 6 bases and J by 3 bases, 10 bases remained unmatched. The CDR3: CASSPRTGGGEETQYF. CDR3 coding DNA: TGTGCCAGCAGTCCCAGGACAGGGGGAGGGGAAGAGACCCAGTACTTC.

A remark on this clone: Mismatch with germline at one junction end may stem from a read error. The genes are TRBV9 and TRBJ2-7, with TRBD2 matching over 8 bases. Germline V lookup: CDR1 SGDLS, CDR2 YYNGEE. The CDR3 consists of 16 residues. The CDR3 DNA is TGTGCCCGCAGCGGGGGAGGGGAGGGGAGCTCCTACGAGCAGTACTTC. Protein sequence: CARSGGGEGSSYEQYF.

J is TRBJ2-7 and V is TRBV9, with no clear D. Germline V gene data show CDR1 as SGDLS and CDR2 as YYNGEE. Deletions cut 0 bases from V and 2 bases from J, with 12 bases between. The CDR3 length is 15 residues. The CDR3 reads CASSVGATSPYEQYF. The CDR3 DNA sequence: TGTGCCAGCAGCGTAGGAGCCACCTCCCCCTACGAGCAGTACTTC.

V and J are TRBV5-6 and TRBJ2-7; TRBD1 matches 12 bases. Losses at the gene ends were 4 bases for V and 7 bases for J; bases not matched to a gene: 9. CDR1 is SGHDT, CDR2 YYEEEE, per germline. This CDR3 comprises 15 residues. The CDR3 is CASSPRDRGRREQYF. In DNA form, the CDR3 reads TGTGCCAGCAGCCCCCGGGACAGGGGGCGTAGGGAGCAGTACTTC.

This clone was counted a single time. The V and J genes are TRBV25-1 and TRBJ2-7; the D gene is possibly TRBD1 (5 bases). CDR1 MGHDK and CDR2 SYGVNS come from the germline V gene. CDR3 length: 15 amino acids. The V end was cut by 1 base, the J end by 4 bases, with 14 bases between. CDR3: CASSECPLAGYEQYV. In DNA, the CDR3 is TGTGCCAGCAGTGAATGCCCCTTGGCAGGGTACGAGCAGTACGTC.

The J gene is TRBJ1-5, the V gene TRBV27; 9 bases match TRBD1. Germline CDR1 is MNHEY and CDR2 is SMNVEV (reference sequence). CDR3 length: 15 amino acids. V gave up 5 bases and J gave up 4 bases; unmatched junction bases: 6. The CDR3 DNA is TGTGCCAGCAGTGGGGGGACAGGGAGGAATCAGCCCCAGCATTTT. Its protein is CASSGGTGRNQPQHF.

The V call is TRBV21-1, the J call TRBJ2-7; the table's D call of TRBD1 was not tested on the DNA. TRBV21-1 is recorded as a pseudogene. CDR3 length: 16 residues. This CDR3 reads CASSKVGQGPTGEQYV. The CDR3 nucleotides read TGTGCCAGCAGCAAAGTTGGCCAGGGGCCAACGGGGGAGCAGTACGTC.

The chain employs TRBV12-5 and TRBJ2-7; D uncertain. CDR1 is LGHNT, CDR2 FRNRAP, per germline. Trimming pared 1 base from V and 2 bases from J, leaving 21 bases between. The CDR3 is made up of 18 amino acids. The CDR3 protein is CASGLGPPARPLTYEQYV. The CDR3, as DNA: TGTGCTAGTGGTTTGGGCCCCCCTGCACGACCCTTAACCTACGAGCAGTACGTC.

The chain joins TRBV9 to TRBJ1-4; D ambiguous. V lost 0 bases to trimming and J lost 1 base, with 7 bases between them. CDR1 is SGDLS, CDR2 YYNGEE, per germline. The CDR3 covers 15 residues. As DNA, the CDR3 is TGTGCCAGCAGCGTAGCCGCCGGAACTAATGAAAAACTGTTTTTT. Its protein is CASSVAAGTNEKLFF. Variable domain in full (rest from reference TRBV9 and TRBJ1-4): DSGVTQTPKHLITATGQRVTLRCSPRSGDLSVYWYQQSLDQGLQFLIQYYNGEERAKGNILERFSAQQFPDLHSELNLSSLELGDSALYFCASSVAAGTNEKLFFGSGTQLSVL.

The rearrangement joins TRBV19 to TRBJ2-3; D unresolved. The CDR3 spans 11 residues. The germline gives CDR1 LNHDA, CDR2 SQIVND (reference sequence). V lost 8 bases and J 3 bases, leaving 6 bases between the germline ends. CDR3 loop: CASGFTDTQYF. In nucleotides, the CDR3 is TGTGCCAGTGGATTTACAGATACGCAGTATTTT.

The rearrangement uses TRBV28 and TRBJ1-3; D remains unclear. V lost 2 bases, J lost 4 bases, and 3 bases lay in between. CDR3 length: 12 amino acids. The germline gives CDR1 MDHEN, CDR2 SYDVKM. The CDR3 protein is CASSLLGNTIYF. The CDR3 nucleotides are TGTGCCAGCAGTTTACTAGGAAACACCATATATTTT.

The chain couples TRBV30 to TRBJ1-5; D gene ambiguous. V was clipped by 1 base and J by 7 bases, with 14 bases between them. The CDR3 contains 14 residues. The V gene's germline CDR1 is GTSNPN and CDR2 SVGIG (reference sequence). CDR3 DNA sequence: TGTGCCTGGAGTGAGGGCGTAGGGAGCCAGCCCCAGCATTTT. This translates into CAWSEGVGSQPQHF.

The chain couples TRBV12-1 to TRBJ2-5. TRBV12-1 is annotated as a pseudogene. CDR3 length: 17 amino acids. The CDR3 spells CASSFEWGSPLQETQYF. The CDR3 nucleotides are TGTGCCAGCAGCTTTGAGTGGGGTAGCCCACTCCAAGAGACCCAGTACTTC.

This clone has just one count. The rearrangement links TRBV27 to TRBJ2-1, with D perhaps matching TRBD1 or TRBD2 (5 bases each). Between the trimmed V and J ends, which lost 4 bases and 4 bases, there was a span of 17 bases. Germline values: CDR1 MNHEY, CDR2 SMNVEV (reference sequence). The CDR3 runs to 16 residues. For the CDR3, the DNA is TGTGCCAGCAGTTGGATGGGGGTGGTCGGTTACAATGAGCAGTTCTTC. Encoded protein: CASSWMGVVGYNEQFF.

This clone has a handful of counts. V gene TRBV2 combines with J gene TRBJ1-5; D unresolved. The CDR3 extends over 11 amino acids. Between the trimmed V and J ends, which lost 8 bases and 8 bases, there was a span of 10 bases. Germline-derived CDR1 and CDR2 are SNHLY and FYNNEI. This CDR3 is CASGPQEPQHF. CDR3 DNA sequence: TGTGCCAGCGGACCTCAGGAGCCCCAGCATTTT. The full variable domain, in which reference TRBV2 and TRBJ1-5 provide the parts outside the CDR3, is EPEVTQTPSHQVTQMGQEVILRCVPISNHLYFYWYRQILGQKVEFLVSFYNNEISEKSEIFDDQFSVERPDGSNFTLKIRSTKLEDSAMYFCASGPQEPQHFGDGTRLSIL.